Below are 26 T cell receptor beta chains sequenced from a single sample in a study of cytomegalovirus exposure and HLA in healthy donors. Vbeta (60) and Jbeta (13) primers were used in the PCR. Some clones are missing from TCRdb's copy, which holds only in-frame ones; the method was immunoSEQ multiplex PCR. Of 130,000 or so clones listed, roughly 70% were seen once; the top ten hold around 2.1%. What was sequenced was PBMCs. The receptors originated from a woman in her 40s in good health and CMV-seropositive.

The chain couples TRBV6-5 to TRBJ1-1; D call uncertain. Trimming removed 6 bases at V and 1 base at J, with 9 bases between. Germline values: CDR1 MNHEY, CDR2 SVGAGI. This CDR3 contains 13 residues. DNA of the CDR3: TGTGCCAGCAGGCTCAGGAAGAACACTGAAGCTTTCTTT. Amino acids: CASRLRKNTEAFF.

About this clone: Sequence at one end of the junction differs from germline and may be a read error. As DNA, the CDR3 is TGTTCCAGCAGCCCTAGGCAGGGCCCCTCTAGCACAGATACGCAGTATTTT. This gives the protein CSSSPRQGPSSTDTQYF. This chain uses TRBV7-9 with TRBJ2-3; a weak D match, TRBD1 (5 bases). Germline V gene sequence: CDR1 SEHNR, CDR2 FQNEAQ (reference sequence). The CDR3 spans 17 residues.

The J gene is TRBJ1-1, the V gene TRBV16, with D possibly TRBD1 on 5 matching bases. V lost 0 bases to trimming and J lost 8 bases, with 10 bases between them. This CDR3 has 13 residues. Germline loops: CDR1 KGHSY, CDR2 FQNENV. This chain's CDR3 is CASSQSPQGEAFF. The CDR3 DNA reads as TGTGCCAGCAGCCAATCCCCCCAGGGAGAAGCTTTCTTT.

The rearrangement uses TRBV7-6 and TRBJ2-7; 12 bases match TRBD2. CDR1 and CDR2 (germline): SGHVS, FNYEAQ. Unmatched junction bases numbered 5, after V lost 1 base and J lost 4 bases. The CDR3 runs 16 residues. The CDR3 loop reads CASSLETSGSRYEQYF. CDR3 DNA: TGTGCCAGCAGCTTAGAGACTAGCGGGAGTCGGTACGAGCAGTACTTC. The full variable domain, its missing parts supplied by reference TRBV7-6 and TRBJ2-7, is GAGVSQSPRYKVTKRGQDVALRCDPISGHVSLYWYRQALGQGPEFLTYFNYEAQQDKSGLPNDRFSAERPEGSISTLTIQRTEQRDSAMYRCASSLETSGSRYEQYFGPGTRLTVT.

The chain is built from TRBV5-1 and TRBJ1-3, with TRBD1 identical over 9 bases. Germline V gene sequence: CDR1 SGHRS, CDR2 YFSETQ. The V and J ends lost 4 bases and 3 bases, in that order; junction bases with no gene match: 14. The CDR3 is 18 residues long. The CDR3 is CASSQIGLQGALGNTIYF. The CDR3 coding sequence is TGCGCCAGCAGCCAAATTGGGCTACAGGGGGCGCTTGGAAACACCATATATTTT.

This chain connects TRBV28 to TRBJ2-3, with TRBD2 matching over 10 bases. Germline CDR1 and CDR2: MDHEN and SYDVKM. This CDR3 has 20 amino acids. The junction had 24 bases not matched to a gene; V was cut back by 5 bases and J by 7 bases. The CDR3 DNA is TGTGCCAGCAGTCCCTCTTCCTGGACTAGCGGACACCGACTGGAATATACGCAGTATTTT. It is translated as CASSPSSWTSGHRLEYTQYF.

This clone was counted a few times. In DNA form, the CDR3 reads TGTGCCAGCAACCTGGGCAGGGGGAATGAAAAACTGTTTTTT. Translated: CASNLGRGNEKLFF. The gene calls are TRBV6-6 and TRBJ1-4; 7 bases align to TRBD1. Per germline, CDR1 MNHNY and CDR2 SVGAGI (reference sequence). Unmatched junction bases numbered 7, after V lost 7 bases and J lost 5 bases. This CDR3 contains 14 residues.

The chain joins TRBV7-9 to TRBJ2-5; the D gene is possibly TRBD1 (6 bases). The DNA end is a closer match to TRBJ2-7, so the J assignment may be wrong. The CDR3 has 12 residues. The germline gives CDR1 SEHNR, CDR2 FQNEAQ (reference sequence). The CDR3 region has the DNA TGTGCCAGCAGTTCGAGGGGGAACGAGCAGTACTTC. The encoded protein is CASSSRGNEQYF.

The chain has TRBV10-1 and TRBJ1-5; the match to TRBD1 covers 7 bases. Germline CDR1 is WNHNN and CDR2 is SYGVQD (reference sequence). V lost 8 bases and J lost 1; bases outside the gene matches: 17. The CDR3 is made up of 18 amino acids. The CDR3 sequence: CASDLYKDRAWSNQPQHF. Written as DNA, the CDR3 is TGCGCCAGCGATCTATACAAAGACAGGGCTTGGAGCAATCAGCCCCAGCATTTT.

The CDR3 loop is CASSLGGGRTGELFF. The CDR3 DNA follows: TGTGCCAGCAGCTTAGGCGGGGGAAGGACCGGGGAGCTGTTTTTT. The chain links TRBV7-8 to TRBJ2-2, with TRBD2 identical over 7 bases. CDR1 and CDR2 (germline): SGHVS, FQNEAQ. The CDR3 has 15 residues. J lost 5 bases, V lost 1 base, and 4 bases had no gene match.

J is TRBJ1-4 and V is TRBV6-5; D is perhaps TRBD1 (6 bases). The CDR3 loop spans 13 amino acids. Trimming removed 6 bases at V and 8 bases at J, with 13 bases between. Germline values: CDR1 MNHEY, CDR2 SVGAGI. The CDR3 region is CASSRQDTEKLFF. The CDR3 coding sequence is TGTGCCAGCAGCCGACAGGATACAGAAAAACTGTTTTTT.

The chain links TRBV28 to TRBJ1-3; D gene ambiguous. Germline V gene sequence: CDR1 MDHEN, CDR2 SYDVKM. V shed 2 bases and J shed 2 bases, with 10 bases lying between them. The CDR3 contains 15 residues. Written as DNA, the CDR3 is TGTGCCAGCAGTTTACCAACCACTCCTGGAAACACCATATATTTT. Encoded protein: CASSLPTTPGNTIYF.

The J gene is TRBJ1-2, the V gene TRBV10-3; D unclear. The CDR3 totals 13 residues. CDR1 is ENHRY and CDR2 is SYGVKD in the germline V gene. Trimming removed 4 bases from V and 8 bases from J, with 14 bases in between. The CDR3 nucleotides read TGTGCCATCAGTGGTACCACGGGAACCGGCTACACCTTC. It specifies CAISGTTGTGYTF.

The chain uses TRBV7-2 and TRBJ1-5; 7 nucleotides line up with TRBD1. The length of the CDR3 is 19 residues. Trimming removed 1 base from V and 0 bases from J; junction bases left unmatched: 12. Germline V gene data show CDR1 as SGHTA and CDR2 as FQGNSA. The DNA of the CDR3 is TGTGCCAGCAGCTTAGGGCCCCCAAGACAGGGCTATAGCAATCAGCCCCAGCATTTT. Translated: CASSLGPPRQGYSNQPQHF.

The gene calls are TRBV5-6 and TRBJ1-2; TRBD1 might be the D (5 bases). The CDR3 spans 16 residues. V was pared by 2 bases and J by 3 bases, with 17 bases between. Germline lookup yields CDR1 SGHDT and CDR2 YYEEEE. Here the CDR3 reads CASSFFLGRGDYGYTF. The CDR3 nucleotides read TGTGCCAGCAGCTTTTTTTTGGGAAGGGGCGACTATGGCTACACCTTC. Looking up the rest from reference TRBV5-6 and TRBJ1-2 gives the full variable domain: DAGVTQSPTHLIKTRGQQVTLRCSPKSGHDTVSWYQQALGQGPQFIFQYYEEEERQRGNFPDRFSGHQFPNYSSELNVNALLLGDSALYLCASSFFLGRGDYGYTFGSGTRLTVV.

In this sample, this clone turned up once. This chain joins TRBV4-2 and TRBJ1-6, with 7 bases lining up with TRBD1. Trimming cost V 4 bases and J 7 bases; bases outside gene matches: 16. Germline CDR1 LGHNA, CDR2 YNFKEQ. This CDR3 is built from 18 residues. The CDR3 DNA reads as TGTGCCAGCAGCCCATTCATGACACAGGGGTCGTACAATTCACCCCTCCACTTT. This codes for CASSPFMTQGSYNSPLHF.

This clone was seen just once. The genes are TRBV4-3 and TRBJ1-3; TRBD1 is a possible D gene (5 bases). Germline V lookup: CDR1 LGHNA, CDR2 YSLEER. The CDR3 runs to 18 residues. V lost 0 bases, J lost 3 bases, and 18 bases lay in between. The CDR3 nucleotides are TGCGCCAGCAGCCAAGATACCGCAGGGAAGGTATTTGGAAACACCATATATTTT. This gives the protein CASSQDTAGKVFGNTIYF.

V and J are TRBV6-5 and TRBJ1-4; D unresolved. Trimming took off 1 base at V and 5 bases at J, with 11 bases between the two ends. Germline V gives CDR1 MNHEY, CDR2 SVGAGI. This CDR3 is 15 amino acids long. The CDR3 reads CASSYFGLANEKLFF. CDR3 DNA: TGTGCCAGCAGTTACTTTGGACTGGCGAATGAAAAACTGTTTTTT.

The CDR3 DNA sequence: TGTGCCAGCAGCCCTCAGGGGGGCGGGGCTGAAGCTTTCTTT. This translates into CASSPQGGGAEAFF. The chain employs TRBV13 and TRBJ1-1; 7 nucleotides match TRBD1. The CDR3 has 14 residues. Germline V gene lookup returns CDR1 PRHDT and CDR2 FYEKMQ (reference sequence). V gave up 5 bases and J gave up 6 bases; unmatched junction bases: 9.

The V gene is TRBV6-4, the J gene TRBJ1-5; no clear D gene. The germline V and J ends were trimmed by 4 bases and 6 bases, with 10 bases remaining between them. This CDR3 has 13 amino acids. CDR1 is MRHNA and CDR2 is SNTAGT in the germline V gene. CDR3 in amino acids: CASSVGEGQPQHF. CDR3 sequence (DNA): TGTGCCAGCAGTGTCGGGGAGGGTCAGCCCCAGCATTTT.

CDR3 residues: CASSSFLGGPYEQYF. CDR3 sequence (DNA): TGTGCCAGCAGCTCCTTTCTGGGGGGTCCCTACGAGCAGTACTTC. The chain couples TRBV5-8 to TRBJ2-7; maybe TRBD2 (6 bases). Trimming stripped 3 bases from V and 2 bases from J, with 15 bases between. Germline V lookup: CDR1 SGHTS, CDR2 YDEGEE. This CDR3 contains 15 residues.

The chain links TRBV5-4 to TRBJ2-3, with D perhaps TRBD1 (5 bases). This CDR3 region has 17 residues. Germline V CDR1 and CDR2: SGHNT, YYREEE (reference sequence). Trimming shortened V by 6 bases and J by 2 bases, and 22 bases separated the two germline ends. CDR3 sequence (DNA): TGTGCCAGCAAGGAAGGGGTGGGTGGGCCCCTCACAGATACGCAGTATTTT. Amino acid sequence: CASKEGVGGPLTDTQYF.

The chain couples TRBV4-1 to TRBJ2-4; D gene unclear. The CDR3 sequence is 16 residues long. The ends were cut back, 0 bases at V and 0 bases at J, with 9 bases in the middle. Germline CDR1 is MGHRA and CDR2 is YSYEKL. In DNA form, the CDR3 reads TGCGCCAGCAGCCAAGATCAAAACAGAGCCAAAAACATTCAGTACTTC. Translating gives CASSQDQNRAKNIQYF.

As concerns this clone: An end of the junction does not agree with germline; a read error may underlie this. The chain employs TRBV2 and TRBJ1-1; 9 bases map to TRBD1. This CDR3 comprises 15 residues. The V gene's germline CDR1 is SNHLY and CDR2 FYNNEI. The DNA for the CDR3 is TGTGCCAGCAGCGAAGGATCTACAGGGGGCAAGGAAGCTTTCTTT. Translating it yields CASSEGSTGGKEAFF.

This chain joins TRBV7-2 and TRBJ1-5; 7 nucleotides line up with TRBD1. This CDR3 contains 16 residues. V lost 2 bases and J lost 4; bases outside the gene matches: 8. Germline-derived CDR1 and CDR2 are SGHTA and FQGNSA. CDR3 in amino acids: CASSLTGTEKNQPQHF. The CDR3 nucleotides read TGTGCCAGCAGCTTAACCGGGACAGAAAAAAATCAGCCCCAGCATTTT.

The V gene is TRBV10-3, the J gene TRBJ2-2; 8 bases fit TRBD1. Looked up from germline, CDR1 is ENHRY and CDR2 is SYGVKD. This CDR3 region has 15 residues. V lost 3 bases, J lost 6 bases, and 6 bases stayed unmatched. The chain's CDR3 is CAISDRGRGAGELFF. The CDR3 bases are TGTGCCATCAGTGACAGGGGGCGAGGTGCCGGGGAGCTGTTTTTT.